This paragraph reports one TCR beta chain. Its antigen is not identified. Germline and junction disagree at one end, which may indicate a read error. The primer mix had 60 Vbeta and 13 Jbeta primers. Produced via immunoSEQ multiplex PCR; TCRdb's table is partial and in-frame only. Of about 79,000 clones in the sample, approximately 74% were seen once. The data are from a study of cytomegalovirus exposure and HLA in healthy donors. Study-level background: The 100 million to 140 million unique TCR beta sequences, from 150 million to 200 million T cells, were found by an earlier analysis. Whole-study results and caveats: Altogether, some 170 TCR beta chains were recorded as cytomegalovirus-associated. It was likely that a cluster of highly shared sequence variants was a sequencing artifact.

The germline gives CDR1 MNHEY, CDR2 SVGAGI. The CDR3 has 14 residues. The clonotype comes from a man aged 35 to 55 in good health and CMV-seropositive. The sequenced sample consisted of PBMCs. This sequence joins TRBV6-5 and TRBJ2-7; TRBD1 might be the D (7 bases). CDR3 residues: CASTGGRDSWGLHF. CDR3 DNA: TGTGCCAGCACCGGGGGAAGGGACAGCTGGGGTCTGCACTTC.